The rows below give T cell receptor beta chains drawn from one sample of a study of cytomegalovirus exposure and HLA in healthy donors. Data came from immunoSEQ multiplex PCR; TCRdb stores just in-frame clones and leaves some out. The table shows about 120,000 clones, with around three quarters occurring only once. Specimen: PBMCs. The receptors were gathered from a woman aged 35 to 49 in good health and CMV-seropositive. Both conserved end residues are part of each CDR3. Each record gives: CDR3 protein, CDR3 length, J gene, V gene.

CDR3 protein: CASSLMGGETQYF
CDR3 length: 13
J gene: TRBJ2-5
V gene: TRBV5-4

CDR3 protein: CASRSGGLGYTEAFF
CDR3 length: 15
J gene: TRBJ1-1
V gene: TRBV6-5

CDR3 protein: CASSGYRGPLGDTQYF
CDR3 length: 16
J gene: TRBJ2-3
V gene: TRBV9

CDR3 protein: CASSEDGGPRLETQYF
CDR3 length: 16
J gene: TRBJ2-5
V gene: TRBV6-1

CDR3 protein: CASSHGQAYEQYF
CDR3 length: 13
J gene: TRBJ2-7
V gene: TRBV27

CDR3 protein: CASSWDSGAYEQYF
CDR3 length: 14
J gene: NA
V gene: TRBV2

CDR3 protein: CASSLVEGNTEAFF
CDR3 length: 14
J gene: TRBJ1-1
V gene: TRBV5-1

CDR3 protein: CASSFDSIGTEAFF
CDR3 length: 14
J gene: TRBJ1-1
V gene: TRBV11-2

CDR3 protein: CASSLAPTRARDGELFF
CDR3 length: 17
J gene: TRBJ2-2
V gene: TRBV5-4

CDR3 protein: CASSQEGILTEAFF
CDR3 length: 14
J gene: TRBJ1-1
V gene: TRBV5-1

CDR3 protein: CASSPTGGSDTEAFF
CDR3 length: 15
J gene: TRBJ1-1
V gene: TRBV18

CDR3 protein: CASSTYRERSNQPQHF
CDR3 length: 16
J gene: TRBJ1-5
V gene: TRBV5-6

CDR3 protein: CASSNSWGRGGYTF
CDR3 length: 14
J gene: TRBJ1-2
V gene: TRBV5-8

CDR3 protein: CAWSRRDSNYGYTF
CDR3 length: 14
J gene: TRBJ1-2
V gene: TRBV30

CDR3 protein: CASSQVGGDTQYF
CDR3 length: 13
J gene: TRBJ2-3
V gene: TRBV4-2

CDR3 protein: CASRDRENSPLHF
CDR3 length: 13
J gene: TRBJ1-6
V gene: TRBV4-1

CDR3 protein: CASSSRTSQETQYF
CDR3 length: 14
J gene: TRBJ2-5
V gene: TRBV19

CDR3 protein: CASSWQAGGTEAFF
CDR3 length: 14
J gene: TRBJ1-1
V gene: TRBV11-2

CDR3 protein: CASSRDTNSPLHF
CDR3 length: 13
J gene: TRBJ1-6
V gene: TRBV7-7

CDR3 protein: CASSLGQGIEAFF
CDR3 length: 13
J gene: TRBJ1-1
V gene: TRBV27

CDR3 protein: CASSEGQGGQFF
CDR3 length: 12
J gene: TRBJ2-1
V gene: TRBV2

CDR3 protein: CASGLGSVSGGELFF
CDR3 length: 15
J gene: TRBJ2-2
V gene: TRBV12-5

CDR3 protein: CASQGPSYGYTF
CDR3 length: 12
J gene: TRBJ1-2
V gene: TRBV19

CDR3 protein: CSVEDTGTGSYNEQFF
CDR3 length: 16
J gene: TRBJ2-1
V gene: TRBV29-1

CDR3 protein: CASSPGTGDEKLFF
CDR3 length: 14
J gene: TRBJ1-4
V gene: TRBV18